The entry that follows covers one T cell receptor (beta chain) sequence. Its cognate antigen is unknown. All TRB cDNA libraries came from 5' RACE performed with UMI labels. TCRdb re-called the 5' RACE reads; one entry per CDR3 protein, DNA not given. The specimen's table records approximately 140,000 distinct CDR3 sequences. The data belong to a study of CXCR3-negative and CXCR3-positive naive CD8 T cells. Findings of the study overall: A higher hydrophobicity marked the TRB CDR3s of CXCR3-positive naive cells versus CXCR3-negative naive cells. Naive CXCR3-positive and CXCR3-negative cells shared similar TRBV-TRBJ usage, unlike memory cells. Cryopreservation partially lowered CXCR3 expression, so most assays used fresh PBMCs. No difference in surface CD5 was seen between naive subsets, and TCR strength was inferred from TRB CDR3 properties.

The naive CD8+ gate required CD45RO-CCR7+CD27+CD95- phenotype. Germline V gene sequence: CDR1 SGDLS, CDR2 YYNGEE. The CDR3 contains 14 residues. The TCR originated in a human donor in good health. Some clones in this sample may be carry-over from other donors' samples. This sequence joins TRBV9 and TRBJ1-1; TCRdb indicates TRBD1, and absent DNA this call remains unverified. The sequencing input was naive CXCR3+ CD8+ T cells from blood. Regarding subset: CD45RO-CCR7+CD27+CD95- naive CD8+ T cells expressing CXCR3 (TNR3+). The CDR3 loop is CASSHRGLGTEAFF.